This T cell receptor (beta chain) was obtained from a study of response to subunit inactivated influenza vaccine (dated by TCRdb to the late 2010s). General notes on the study: The study used deep quantitative T cell receptor repertoire profiling to track responses to a trivalent subunit inactivated influenza vaccine. Study-wide findings and limitations: The authors suggested that each seasonal influenza vaccination may recruit only a limited number of new T cells.

The library was generated by RT-PCR. Sequencing took place on an Illumina HiSeq 2500. TCRdb applied fastp at Q25 and MiXCR to the public reads, then kept only in-frame beta chains. Under each unique CDR3 protein, matching rows form one entry showing the most common genes and DNA. The sample data list 150,000 to 200,000 distinct CDR3 sequences, and about 12% of these were observed just once. The leading ten clones occupy about 31% of the sample. This clonotype was seen only a few times. There is no known antigen for this receptor. No base qualities exist here, and no much larger clone lies one base off it. Another study also made use of these data, one on T cells expressing NK-cell markers. As noted in the second study: The TCR beta cDNA libraries were made using 5'RACE template switching, a step that added both a universal primer site and unique molecular identifiers. In sorted CD3+CD56+NKG2C+, CD3+CD56+NKG2C- and CD3+CD56-NKG2C+ T-cell subsets from several donors, TCR beta-chain repertoires were profiled. Of the eight sequenced donors, seven were found to be HCMV-seropositive and one was found to be HCMV-seronegative. To restrict sorting to alphabetaTCR-expressing T cells, an anti-gammadeltaTCR antibody was added in several experiments. For roughly six donors, the dominant CD3+CD56+NKG2C+ clonotypes were among the top 10 CD8+ clonotypes and accounted for about 1.0-8% of CD8+ T cells. Those dominant clonotypes were again the most abundant among CD3+CD56-NKG2C+ cells in a few donors, at about 28.3-65%. It remained unclear whether the expanded NKG2C-expressing T cell clones were specific for HCMV antigens. All eight donors whose samples were sequenced were randomly selected healthy volunteers, three of them men and five women. To determine HCMV serostatus, a commercial ELISA kit was used to detect HCMV-specific IgG in serum. Peripheral blood mononuclear cells were isolated from blood by Ficoll density gradient centrifugation. Magnetic immunoseparation with Miltenyi isolation kits was used to isolate CD4+ and CD8+ T cells from PBMC. Synthesis of cDNA was primed from the TCR beta constant segment and was followed by two consecutive PCR amplification steps. The libraries were sequenced on Illumina HiSeq 2000/2500, MiSeq or NextSeq, producing 2 x 150 bp reads. MIGEC was used to demultiplex reads and group the reads by UMI, and MiTCR was used to assemble and quantify clonotypes. To exclude erroneous sequences, any TCR cDNA sequence not supported by at least two reads was discarded. The tcR package was used for downstream repertoire analysis, with clonotypes matched between fractions based on CDR3 nucleotide sequence plus V segment. VDJmatch was used to annotate antigen specificity against VDJdb, with one amino acid substitution in CDR3 allowed.

The TCR comes from a middle-aged man who received an inactivated influenza vaccine. Donor details come from another sample of the same person, matched by shared clones. Sequences were derived from CD8+ T cells sorted from PBMCs, sampled about 13 days after vaccination.

The CDR3 reads CASTKMTGVPKNIQYF. The DNA reads as follows: TGTGCCAGCACCAAGATGACAGGCGTTCCTAAAAACATTCAGTACTTC. The V gene is TRBV28 and the J gene is TRBJ2-4, and possibly TRBD1, on 6 matching bases. CDR1 MDHEN and CDR2 SYDVKM were looked up in the germline V gene. CDR3 length: 16 amino acids, cysteine to phenylalanine. The retained sequence is limited to the CDR3, 48 bases, with the frame set at the first base. Trimming takes 7 bases from V and 4 bases from J, and the germline ends sit 20 bases apart.